This T cell receptor (beta chain) is drawn from a study of cytomegalovirus exposure and HLA in healthy donors. Study-wide findings and caveats: In a later analysis, an Asian-associated ancestry cluster reportedly showed fewer N-insertions than the approximately 620-donor mean. Associated with HLA alleles at 0.05 false discovery rate in a later analysis were 17,000 or so TCR beta sequences.

Donors likely had unrecorded immune exposures despite being nominally healthy when sampled. In the case of this clone: Its antigen is undetermined.

The primer mix had 60 Vbeta and 13 Jbeta primers. Original handling: A follow-up analysis tallied some 80 million unique TCR beta chains, roughly 10 million shared. Method: immunoSEQ multiplex PCR; TCRdb's copy keeps in-frame clones and lacks some. V and J calls and clone size are given by that table; D and trimming were obtained from the DNA. The sample records tens of thousands of clones, approximately 71% being singletons. This CDR3 comprises 16 residues. The ends lost 0 bases at V and 6 bases at J; junction bases unmatched: 2. The germline gives CDR1 SGHDT, CDR2 YYEEEE. The V call is TRBV5-6, the J call TRBJ2-3; 15 bases agree with TRBD2. The sequence derives from a woman aged 40 to 55 in good health and CMV-seropositive. The sample consisted of PBMCs. The CDR3 nucleotides are TGTGCCAGCAGCTTGGGGACTAGCGGGGGGGCCGATACGCAGTATTTT. Protein product: CASSLGTSGGADTQYF. Filled out from reference TRBV5-6 and TRBJ2-3, the complete variable domain reads DAGVTQSPTHLIKTRGQQVTLRCSPKSGHDTVSWYQQALGQGPQFIFQYYEEEERQRGNFPDRFSGHQFPNYSSELNVNALLLGDSALYLCASSLGTSGGADTQYFGPGTRLTVL.